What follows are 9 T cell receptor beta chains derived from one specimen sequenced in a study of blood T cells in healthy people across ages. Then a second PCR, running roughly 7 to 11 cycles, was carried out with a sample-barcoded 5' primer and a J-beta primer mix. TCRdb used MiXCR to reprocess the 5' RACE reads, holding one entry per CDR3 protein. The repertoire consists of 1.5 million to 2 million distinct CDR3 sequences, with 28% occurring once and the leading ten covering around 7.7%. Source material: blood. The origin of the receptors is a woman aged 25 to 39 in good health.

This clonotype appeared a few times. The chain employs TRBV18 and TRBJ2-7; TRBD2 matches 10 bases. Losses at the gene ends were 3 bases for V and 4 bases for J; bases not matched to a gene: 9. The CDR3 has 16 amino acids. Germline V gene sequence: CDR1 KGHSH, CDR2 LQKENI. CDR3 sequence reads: CASSPKLAGVEYEQYF. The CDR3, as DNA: TGTGCCAGCTCACCCAAGCTAGCGGGAGTTGAGTACGAGCAGTACTTC.

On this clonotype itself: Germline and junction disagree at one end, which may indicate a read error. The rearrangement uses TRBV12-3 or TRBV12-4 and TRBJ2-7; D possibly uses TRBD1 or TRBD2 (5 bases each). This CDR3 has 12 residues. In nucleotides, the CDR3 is TGTGCCAGCAGCCCTGGGACCTACGAGCGGTACTTC. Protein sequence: CASSPGTYERYF.

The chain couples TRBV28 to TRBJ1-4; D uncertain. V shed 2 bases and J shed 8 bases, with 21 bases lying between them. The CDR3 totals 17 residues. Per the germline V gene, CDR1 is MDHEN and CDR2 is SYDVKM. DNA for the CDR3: TGTGCCAGCAGTTTACGGGAGTTACTGTCGAATCAAGAAAAACTGTTTTTT. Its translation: CASSLRELLSNQEKLFF. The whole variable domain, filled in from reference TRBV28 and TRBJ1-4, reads DVKVTQSSRYLVKRTGEKVFLECVQDMDHENMFWYRQDPGLGLRLIYFSYDVKMKEKGDIPEGYSVSREKKERFSLILESASTNQTSMYLCASSLRELLSNQEKLFFGSGTQLSVL.

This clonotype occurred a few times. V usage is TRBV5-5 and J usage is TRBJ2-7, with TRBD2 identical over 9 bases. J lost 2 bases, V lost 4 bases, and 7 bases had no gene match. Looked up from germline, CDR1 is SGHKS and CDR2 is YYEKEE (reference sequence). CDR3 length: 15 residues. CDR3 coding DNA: TGTGCCAGCAGCGCCCGACTAGCGGAAACCTACGAGCAGTACTTC. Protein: CASSARLAETYEQYF.

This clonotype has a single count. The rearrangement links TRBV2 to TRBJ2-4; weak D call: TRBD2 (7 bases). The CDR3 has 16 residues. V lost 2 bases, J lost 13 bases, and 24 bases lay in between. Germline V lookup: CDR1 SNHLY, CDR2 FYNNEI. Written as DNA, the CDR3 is TGTGCCAGCAGTGAACCCCGGGGGGCTGGCTACAATGAGCAGTACTTC. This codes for CASSEPRGAGYNEQYF.

The CDR3 reads CASSLGGGPVDEQFF. The CDR3 nucleotides read TGTGCCAGCAGCTTAGGTGGGGGCCCCGTGGATGAGCAGTTCTTC. J is TRBJ2-1 and V is TRBV7-9; tentative D call: TRBD1 (6 bases). CDR1 and CDR2 (germline): SEHNR, FQNEAQ (reference sequence). V lost 1 base and J 8 bases, leaving 15 bases between the germline ends. CDR3 size: 15 residues. The entire variable domain, with the rest obtained from reference TRBV7-9 and TRBJ2-1, is as follows: DTGVSQNPRHKITKRGQNVTFRCDPISEHNRLYWYRQTLGQGPEFLTYFQNEAQLEKSRLLSDRFSAERPKGSFSTLEIQRTEQGDSAMYLCASSLGGGPVDEQFFGPGTRLTVL.

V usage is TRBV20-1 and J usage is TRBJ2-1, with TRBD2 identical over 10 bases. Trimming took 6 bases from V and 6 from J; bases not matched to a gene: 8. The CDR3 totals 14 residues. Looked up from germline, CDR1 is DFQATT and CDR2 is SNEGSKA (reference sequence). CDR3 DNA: TGCAGTGCCAACCGAGCGGGAGGGCCCAATGAGCAGTTCTTC. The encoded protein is CSANRAGGPNEQFF.

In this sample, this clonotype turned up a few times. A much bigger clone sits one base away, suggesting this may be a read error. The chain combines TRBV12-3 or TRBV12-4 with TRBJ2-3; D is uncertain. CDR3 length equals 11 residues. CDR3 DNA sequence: TGTGCCAGCAGGAACACAGATGCGCAGTATTTT. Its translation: CASRNTDAQYF.

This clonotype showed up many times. The CDR3 bases are TGTGCCAGCAAAGTTAGCTCCTACAATGAGCAGTTCTTC. Protein: CASKVSSYNEQFF. The chain links TRBV6-6 to TRBJ2-1; D remains unclear. V was pared by 7 bases and J by 0 bases, with 7 bases between. CDR1 is MNHNY and CDR2 is SVGAGI in the germline V gene (reference sequence). This CDR3 has 13 residues.